The subject of this entry is one TCR beta chain. Its antigen is undetermined. The germline V gene has CDR1 KGHSH and CDR2 LQKENI. V shed 6 bases, J shed 1 base, and the junction held 5 bases outside the gene matches. This CDR3 is built from 14 residues. This sample was taken from a study of cytomegalovirus exposure and HLA in healthy donors. The PCR had 60 Vbeta and 13 Jbeta primers. Clones were read by immunoSEQ multiplex PCR, and TCRdb kept only the in-frame ones, dropping some. The table shows fewer than 200,000 clones, with 60% to 85% occurring only once. General observations from the study: It is likely that the observed cluster of highly shared sequence variants was a sequencing artifact. In vitro testing confirmed a few CMV-associated chains as specific for CMV antigens. Clonal expansion, a later analysis showed, was greater in HLA-associated TCR beta chains than in equally common others. According to the study, around 180 TCR beta chains were cytomegalovirus-associated.

The chain recombines TRBV18 with TRBJ1-1, with TRBD1 matching 7 bases. Sequencing was carried out using PBMCs. The TCR comes from a woman between 45 and 60 years old in good health and CMV-seropositive. The CDR3 bases are TGTGCCAGCTCCCTGGGACAGCAGAACACTGAAGCTTTCTTT. As protein: CASSLGQQNTEAFF.